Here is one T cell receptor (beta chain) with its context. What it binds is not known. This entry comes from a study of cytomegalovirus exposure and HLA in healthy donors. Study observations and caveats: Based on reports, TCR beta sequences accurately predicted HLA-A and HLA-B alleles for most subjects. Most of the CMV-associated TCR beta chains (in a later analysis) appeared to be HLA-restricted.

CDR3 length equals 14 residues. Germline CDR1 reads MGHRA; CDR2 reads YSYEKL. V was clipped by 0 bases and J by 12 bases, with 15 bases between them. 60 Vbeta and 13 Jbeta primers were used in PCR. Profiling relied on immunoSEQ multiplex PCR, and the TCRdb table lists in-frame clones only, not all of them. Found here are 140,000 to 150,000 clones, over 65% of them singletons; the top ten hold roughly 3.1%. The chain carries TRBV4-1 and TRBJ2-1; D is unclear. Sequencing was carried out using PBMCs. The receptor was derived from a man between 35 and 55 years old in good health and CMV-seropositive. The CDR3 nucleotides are TGCGCCAGCAGCCAAGATCAAGCGACCGAAGGGCAGTTCTTC. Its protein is CASSQDQATEGQFF.